One and the same sample provided the 25 T cell receptor beta chains below, sequenced in a study of cytomegalovirus exposure and HLA in healthy donors. Primers: 60 Vbeta forward and 13 Jbeta reverse. Sequenced by immunoSEQ multiplex PCR; TCRdb stores in-frame clones only, minus some. This sample's table reports fewer than 200,000 clones. The sample comprised PBMCs. The receptors shown here come from a man aged 25 to 40 in good health and CMV-seronegative.

V gene TRBV5-6 combines with J gene TRBJ2-7, with a possible D match to TRBD2 (6 bases). The CDR3 contains 13 residues. Germline V gives CDR1 SGHDT, CDR2 YYEEEE. The germline V and J ends were trimmed by 4 bases and 2 bases, with 10 bases remaining between them. CDR3 residues: CASSRGYTYEQYF. The CDR3 DNA follows: TGTGCCAGCAGCCGGGGGTACACCTACGAGCAGTACTTC.

The gene calls are TRBV6-5 and TRBJ1-1, with 8 bases fitting TRBD1. Germline V gene sequence: CDR1 MNHEY, CDR2 SVGAGI. The CDR3 extends over 14 amino acids. The trim removed 5 bases at V and 4 bases at J, leaving 6 bases unmatched. The CDR3 spells CASSEYRGGTEAFF. The CDR3 DNA follows: TGTGCCAGCAGTGAATACAGGGGGGGCACTGAAGCTTTCTTT.

V and J are TRBV6-5 and TRBJ2-2; D uncertain. V lost 6 bases and J 7 bases, leaving 18 bases between the germline ends. CDR1 is MNHEY and CDR2 is SVGAGI in the germline V gene. The CDR3 has 15 residues. CDR3 loop: CASSPITTLGGELFF. CDR3 DNA: TGTGCCAGCAGCCCCATAACTACGCTCGGCGGGGAGCTGTTTTTT.

This chain connects TRBV5-1 to TRBJ2-7, with 7 bases aligning to TRBD1. Germline V gives CDR1 SGHRS, CDR2 YFSETQ. Trimming at V came to 6 bases and at J to 2 bases, leaving 8 bases not matched to a gene. The length of the CDR3 is 14 residues. DNA of the CDR3: TGCGCCAGCAACTTACAGGGGTCTCCCTACGAGCAGTACTTC. It encodes CASNLQGSPYEQYF.

This chain connects TRBV5-1 to TRBJ2-7; 9 bases agree with TRBD1. V shed 4 bases, J shed 1 base, and the junction held 3 bases outside the gene matches. The CDR3 has 14 residues. Germline-derived CDR1 and CDR2 are SGHRS and YFSETQ. CDR3: CASSTGQGSYEQYF. In DNA, the CDR3 is TGCGCCAGCAGCACGGGACAGGGTTCCTACGAGCAGTACTTC.

The chain employs TRBV7-2 and TRBJ1-4, with 10 bases matching TRBD1. J was trimmed by 7 bases and V by 4 bases; bases with no gene match: 9. This CDR3 region has 16 residues. In germline, CDR1 is SGHTA, CDR2 FQGNSA. The CDR3 sequence: CASSSPRQGAGEKLFF. CDR3 bases: TGTGCCAGCAGCTCCCCCAGACAGGGGGCAGGTGAAAAACTGTTTTTT.

V gene TRBV5-6 combines with J gene TRBJ2-5, with D maybe TRBD1 (6 bases). The J call is in doubt because the DNA end fits TRBJ2-7 better. This CDR3 spans 13 amino acids. From germline, CDR1 is SGHDT and CDR2 YYEEEE. CDR3 amino acids: CASSLDRAYEQYF. CDR3 nucleotides: TGTGCCAGCAGCTTGGACAGGGCCTACGAGCAGTACTTC.

The V and J genes are TRBV5-1 and TRBJ2-1; TRBD1 matches at 11 bases. The J segment lost 9 bases and the V segment lost 7 bases, leaving 12 bases of the junction unmatched. This CDR3 comprises 15 residues. Germline V gene sequence: CDR1 SGHRS, CDR2 YFSETQ. The CDR3: CASGNKGQGEGEQFF. The DNA for the CDR3 is TGCGCCAGCGGCAACAAGGGACAGGGGGAGGGTGAGCAGTTCTTC. The full variable domain, with the rest looked up from reference TRBV5-1 and TRBJ2-1, is KAGVTQTPRYLIKTRGQQVTLSCSPISGHRSVSWYQQTPGQGLQFLFEYFSETQRNKGNFPGRFSGRQFSNSRSEMNVSTLELGDSALYLCASGNKGQGEGEQFFGPGTRLTVL.

V gene TRBV19 combines with J gene TRBJ2-1; unclear D gene. The CDR3 length is 13 residues. The germline CDR1 and CDR2 sequences are LNHDA and SQIVND (reference sequence). Trimming pared 6 bases from V and 1 base from J, leaving 7 bases between. The CDR3 nucleotides are TGTGCCAGTAGCCCACAGTCCTACAATGAGCAGTTCTTC. This sequence encodes CASSPQSYNEQFF. Full variable domain (outside the CDR3, taken from reference TRBV19 and TRBJ2-1): DGGITQSPKYLFRKEGQNVTLSCEQNLNHDAMYWYRQDPGQGLRLIYYSQIVNDFQKGDIAEGYSVSREKKESFPLTVTSAQKNPTAFYLCASSPQSYNEQFFGPGTRLTVL.

The V and J genes are TRBV7-9 and TRBJ1-1, with a weak D call TRBD1 (5 bases). V was clipped by 6 bases and J by 7 bases, with 15 bases between them. There are 13 residues in the CDR3. Germline V gives CDR1 SEHNR, CDR2 FQNEAQ (reference sequence). The CDR3 coding sequence is TGTGCCAGCAGTAGATCTCAGGGCAATGAAGCTTTCTTT. The encoded protein is CASSRSQGNEAFF.

The chain couples TRBV5-1 to TRBJ1-3, with D uncertain. CDR3 length equals 14 residues. The germline gives CDR1 SGHRS, CDR2 YFSETQ. Trimming shortened V by 0 bases and J by 2 bases, and 6 bases separated the two germline ends. CDR3 protein: CASSLAEPGNTIYF. The CDR3 DNA follows: TGCGCCAGCAGCTTGGCAGAACCTGGAAACACCATATATTTT.

The chain has TRBV5-1 and TRBJ2-5; D gene uncertain. The J call may be incorrect, as the DNA end agrees better with TRBJ2-7. Germline CDR1 is SGHRS and CDR2 is YFSETQ. CDR3 length: 15 residues. CDR3 in amino acids: CASRPERSPSYEQYF. Here the CDR3 DNA reads TGCGCCAGCAGGCCCGAAAGGAGTCCCAGCTACGAGCAGTACTTC.

The genes are TRBV18 and TRBJ1-5; possible D gene TRBD1, 5 bases. The V gene lost 1 base and the J gene lost 1 base, with 14 bases spanning the gap. Germline lookup yields CDR1 KGHSH and CDR2 LQKENI. This CDR3 is 17 amino acids long. The CDR3 DNA reads TGTGCCAGCTCACCACGGGGGGGAACTTTGAGCAATCAGCCCCAGCATTTT. Translating it yields CASSPRGGTLSNQPQHF.

The rearrangement links TRBV5-1 to TRBJ2-5, with D possibly matching TRBD2 (6 bases). The CDR3 sequence is 14 residues long. Germline CDR1 and CDR2: SGHRS and YFSETQ. V lost 4 bases, J lost 3 bases, and 13 bases lay in between. The DNA of the CDR3 is TGCGCCAGCAGCGGGGGTGGAGGGGAAGAGACCCAGTACTTC. Protein: CASSGGGGEETQYF.

The chain combines TRBV7-2 with TRBJ1-1, with unresolved D. Per germline, CDR1 SGHTA and CDR2 FQGNSA. This CDR3 spans 13 amino acids. V shed 6 bases and J shed 4 bases, with 12 bases lying between them. The DNA of the CDR3 is TGTGCCAGCAGGCCCGACTCGATCACTGAAGCTTTCTTT. Translated, it gives CASRPDSITEAFF.

The chain employs TRBV11-2 and TRBJ1-2; no definite D call. The CDR3 contains 13 residues. The germline V and J ends were trimmed by 8 bases and 0 bases, with 10 bases remaining between them. Germline V CDR1 and CDR2: SGHAT, FQNNGV. Here the CDR3 DNA reads TGTGCCAGCGCAGCGGGTACTAACTATGGCTACACCTTC. The encoded protein is CASAAGTNYGYTF.

This sequence joins TRBV2 and TRBJ2-1; D remains ambiguous. Between the trimmed V and J ends, which lost 4 bases and 7 bases, there was a span of 5 bases. Germline V gene lookup returns CDR1 SNHLY and CDR2 FYNNEI. The CDR3 consists of 11 residues. The CDR3 nucleotides are TGTGCCAGCAGTGGCGAAAATGAGCAGTTCTTC. Amino acid sequence: CASSGENEQFF.

This chain connects TRBV6-6 to TRBJ1-2, with 8 bases aligning to TRBD1. Germline V gene sequence: CDR1 MNHNY, CDR2 SVGAGI (reference sequence). The CDR3 extends over 14 amino acids. After removal of 6 bases from V and 2 bases from J, the junction contained 5 bases not matched to a gene. The CDR3 DNA sequence: TGTGCCAGCAGAAAGGGACAGGACAACTATGGCTACACCTTC. Protein: CASRKGQDNYGYTF.

The rearrangement uses TRBV7-3 and TRBJ2-1; 9 bases align to TRBD1. V shed 2 bases, J shed 2 bases, and the junction held 7 bases outside the gene matches. Germline CDR1 and CDR2: SGHTA and FQGTGA. The CDR3 has 17 residues. The CDR3 nucleotides read TGTGCCAGCAGCTTAGGGGCACGGACAGGGGCCTACAATGAGCAGTTCTTC. Its translation: CASSLGARTGAYNEQFF. Combining the CDR3 with reference TRBV7-3 and TRBJ2-1 gives the whole variable domain GAGVSQTPSNKVTEKGKYVELRCDPISGHTALYWYRQSLGQGPEFLIYFQGTGAADDSGLPNDRFFAVRPEGSVSTLKIQRTERGDSAVYLCASSLGARTGAYNEQFFGPGTRLTVL.

The chain employs TRBV7-2 and TRBJ1-5; D might be TRBD1 (5 bases). Per the germline V gene, CDR1 is SGHTA and CDR2 is FQGNSA. This CDR3 contains 17 residues. Trimming left V 4 bases short and J 2 bases short, with 18 bases between. The CDR3 here is CASSSQGRVGRNQPQHF. CDR3 sequence (DNA): TGTGCCAGCAGCTCCCAGGGTAGGGTGGGTCGCAATCAGCCCCAGCATTTT.

V gene TRBV7-2 combines with J gene TRBJ1-4; D not certain. The CDR3 consists of 12 residues. Germline V CDR1 and CDR2: SGHTA, FQGNSA. Trimming cost V 3 bases and J 9 bases, with 8 bases left between them. The CDR3 reads CASSFGGQKLFF. CDR3 DNA: TGTGCCAGCAGCTTTGGCGGGCAAAAACTGTTTTTT.

This chain joins TRBV4-1 and TRBJ1-5; 11 bases match TRBD1. Germline V gene lookup returns CDR1 MGHRA and CDR2 YSYEKL. This CDR3 contains 19 residues. Trimming cost V 0 bases and J 2 bases; bases outside gene matches: 9. This CDR3 is CASSQDVGTGGYGNQPQHF. In DNA, the CDR3 is TGCGCCAGCAGCCAAGATGTAGGGACAGGGGGATATGGCAATCAGCCCCAGCATTTT.

The rearrangement uses TRBV7-6 and TRBJ2-5; tentatively, D is TRBD1 (5 bases). The CDR3 covers 14 residues. V was shortened by 5 bases and J by 5 bases, with 15 bases between the two germline ends. Germline V lookup: CDR1 SGHVS, CDR2 FNYEAQ. The CDR3 is CASSQRQAGETQYF. The CDR3 DNA reads TGTGCCAGCAGCCAGCGCCAGGCAGGGGAGACCCAGTACTTC.

This chain's CDR3 is CAFEQGHNQPQHF. In DNA form, the CDR3 reads TGTGCCTTTGAGCAGGGCCACAATCAGCCCCAGCATTTT. This sequence joins TRBV30 and TRBJ1-5; a possible D gene is TRBD1 (5 bases). Looked up from germline, CDR1 is GTSNPN and CDR2 is SVGIG (reference sequence). The CDR3 has 13 residues. The germline V and J ends were trimmed by 7 bases and 3 bases, with 13 bases remaining between them.

J is TRBJ1-1 and V is TRBV4-3; a weak D match, TRBD1 (6 bases). Germline V gene data show CDR1 as LGHNA and CDR2 as YSLEER. V lost 4 bases to trimming and J lost 1 base, with 19 bases between them. The CDR3 covers 17 residues. CDR3: CASSREGLQGTNTEAFF. The DNA of the CDR3 is TGCGCCAGCAGCCGAGAGGGGTTACAGGGTACGAACACTGAAGCTTTCTTT.